These 25 T cell receptor beta chains came from one sample sequenced in a study of Graves' ophthalmopathy and Graves' hyperthyroidism. The study amplified TCR beta CDR3 regions using RNA transcripts. The library came from an HTBI-primed first-round RT-PCR and a second-round multiplex PCR. TCRdb reprocessed the multiplex PCR reads via MiXCR and lists one record per CDR3 protein. Of about 740,000 distinct CDR3 sequences in the sample, roughly 40% were seen once. The sample was peripheral blood. The source is an adult man with Graves' ophthalmopathy.

This chain uses TRBV24-1 with TRBJ1-2; 9 bases agree with TRBD1. This CDR3 is built from 13 residues. The junction had 1 base not matched to a gene; V was cut back by 3 bases and J by 6 bases. Germline assignment: CDR1 KGHDR and CDR2 SFDVKD. CDR3 residues: CATSDRDRDGYTF. The CDR3 DNA follows: TGTGCCACCAGTGATCGGGACAGGGATGGCTACACCTTC.

This chain uses TRBV10-2 with TRBJ1-1, with TRBD1 as a possible D gene (5 bases). Per germline, CDR1 WSHSY and CDR2 SAAADI. The CDR3 runs 13 residues. Trimming cost V 2 bases and J 10 bases, with 14 bases left between them. Here the CDR3 reads CASSEGALEGAFF. The CDR3 DNA is TGCGCCAGCAGTGAGGGGGCGCTGGAAGGAGCTTTCTTT.

Only a few counts were recorded for this clonotype. The V gene is TRBV6-6, the J gene TRBJ2-2, with TRBD2 identical over 9 bases. CDR3 length: 15 amino acids. Germline trimming cut 8 bases from V and 4 bases from J; bases unmatched to any gene: 8. Looked up from germline, CDR1 is MNHNY and CDR2 is SVGAGI (reference sequence). In nucleotides, the CDR3 is TGTGCCAGCTGGCGGGGGGGCGCCGGCACCGGGGAGCTGTTTTTT. Translation gives CASWRGGAGTGELFF.

The CDR3 nucleotides read TGTGCCAGCAGCCCCATGGAGGGGTACGAGCAGTACTTC. Residues: CASSPMEGYEQYF. The J gene is TRBJ2-7, the V gene TRBV7-3; D is perhaps TRBD2 (6 bases). CDR3 length: 13 amino acids. Germline loops: CDR1 SGHTA, CDR2 FQGTGA. V was cut by 5 bases and J by 4 bases, with 12 bases left in between.

This clonotype showed up just a few times. The V and J genes are TRBV15 and TRBJ2-7; perhaps D is TRBD1 or TRBD2 (5 bases each). This CDR3 region has 12 residues. CDR1 and CDR2 (germline): LNHNV, YYDKDF (reference sequence). V was cut by 1 base and J by 5 bases, with 6 bases left in between. CDR3 DNA: TGTGCCACCAGCAGAGGAGGGGACGAGCAGTACTTC. Protein sequence: CATSRGGDEQYF.

This clonotype was seen repeatedly, ten times or more. V usage is TRBV19 and J usage is TRBJ1-5; no clear D. Germline-derived CDR1 and CDR2 are LNHDA and SQIVND (reference sequence). Trimming removed 3 bases at V and 6 bases at J, with 9 bases between. The CDR3 covers 13 residues. CDR3 protein: CASSMGIGQPQHF. The CDR3 DNA is TGTGCCAGTAGTATGGGAATAGGTCAGCCCCAGCATTTT.

This clonotype was counted once. The chain combines TRBV19 with TRBJ2-3; D unclear. The CDR3 runs 13 residues. The V gene lost 0 bases and the J gene lost 7 bases, with 8 bases spanning the gap. Germline assignment: CDR1 LNHDA and CDR2 SQIVND (reference sequence). The CDR3 sequence is CASSIEVPHTQYF. DNA for the CDR3: TGTGCCAGTAGTATAGAAGTCCCCCATACGCAGTATTTT.

The chain is built from TRBV19 and TRBJ1-1; D gene ambiguous. The V gene's germline CDR1 is LNHDA and CDR2 SQIVND (reference sequence). Trimming removed 0 bases from V and 4 bases from J, with 12 bases in between. The CDR3 is 15 amino acids. For the CDR3, the DNA is TGTGCCAGTAGTATAGACGCAGCCGGGAGCACTGAAGCTTTCTTT. Translating it yields CASSIDAAGSTEAFF.

This clonotype was detected once. A much larger clone lies one base from this, so it may be a read error. The genes are TRBV29-1 and TRBJ2-7, with TRBD1 matching 8 bases. The length of the CDR3 is 16 residues. V dropped 6 bases and J dropped 1; count of bases not matched to a gene: 14. The V gene's germline CDR1 is SQVTM and CDR2 ANQGSEA. DNA for the CDR3: TGCAGCGTGTATGCGGACAGGGATACGGCGTCCTACGAGCAGTACTTC. This translates into CSVYADRDTASYEQYF.

In DNA, the CDR3 is TGTGCCATCAGCACAGATGGCAATCAGCCCCAGCATTTT. Protein sequence: CAISTDGNQPQHF. The chain couples TRBV10-3 to TRBJ1-5, with unresolved D. The CDR3 is made up of 13 amino acids. V lost 6 bases to trimming and J lost 2 bases, with 8 bases between them. CDR1 and CDR2 (germline): ENHRY, SYGVKD.

This clonotype was seen repeatedly, ten times or more. V is TRBV12-3 or TRBV12-4 and J is TRBJ1-6, with 8 bases fitting TRBD1. The CDR3 length is 14 residues. The V gene end was trimmed by 5 bases and the J gene end by 9 bases; junction bases not matched to a gene: 6. The CDR3 DNA sequence: TGTGCCAGCAGTGGCAGGGGGCTTCGTTCACCCCTCCACTTT. Translating gives CASSGRGLRSPLHF.

With respect to this clonotype: A much larger clone lies a single base off, so this may be a read error. The rearrangement links TRBV29-1 to TRBJ2-7, with TRBD1 identical over 7 bases. Germline CDR1 is SQVTM and CDR2 is ANQGSEA. This CDR3 has 13 residues. V was clipped by 7 bases and J by 5 bases; unmatched bases: 11. The CDR3 region has the DNA TGCAGCGCTGATCTAGGGGGCACGGACGAGCAGTACTTC. Translating gives CSADLGGTDEQYF.

This clonotype was detected only once. A clone one base away is much larger, so this may be a read error. The chain has TRBV10-3 and TRBJ2-5, with D tentatively TRBD2 (6 bases). This CDR3 is 13 amino acids long. Germline CDR1 reads ENHRY; CDR2 reads SYGVKD. In DNA, the CDR3 is TGTGCCTTCAGCCCTAGCGCCCAAGAGACCCAGTACTTC. It codes for CAFSPSAQETQYF.

This clonotype was seen a single time. A much larger clonotype is one base distant, so this may be a read error. The chain links TRBV11-1 to TRBJ1-2, with D maybe TRBD1 (5 bases). CDR1 and CDR2 (germline): SGHAT, FQDESV (reference sequence). V was trimmed by 3 bases and J by 12 bases, leaving 17 bases between them. This CDR3 is 13 amino acids long. CDR3 DNA: TGTGCCAGCAGCTTGGTCAGGGATCGCGGCCACACCTTC. As protein: CASSLVRDRGHTF.

The table lists this clonotype with many counts. J is TRBJ1-2 and V is TRBV20-1, with D perhaps matching TRBD1 (5 bases). This CDR3 spans 11 amino acids. Germline assignment: CDR1 DFQATT and CDR2 SNEGSKA (reference sequence). CDR3: CRVEGNYGYTF. The DNA for the CDR3 is TGCAGGGTCGAGGGGAACTATGGCTACACCTTC.

This clonotype was found a few times. The chain is built from TRBV19 and TRBJ1-5, with TRBD1 matching over 10 bases. There are 17 residues in the CDR3. CDR1 LNHDA and CDR2 SQIVND come from the germline V gene (reference sequence). With V trimmed by 4 bases and J by 4 bases, 10 bases remained unmatched. CDR3 residues: CASSNPGTGEGNQPQHF. CDR3 nucleotides: TGTGCCAGTAGTAACCCCGGGACAGGGGAAGGAAATCAGCCCCAGCATTTT.

This clonotype has only a few counts. V usage is TRBV7-9 and J usage is TRBJ1-5; a weak D match, TRBD1 (5 bases). Trimming pared 5 bases from V and 7 bases from J, leaving 15 bases between. Germline V gene lookup returns CDR1 SEHNR and CDR2 FQNEAQ (reference sequence). The CDR3 is 14 residues long. The CDR3 protein is CASSPRRGRQPQHF. CDR3 nucleotide sequence: TGTGCCAGCAGCCCGAGGAGGGGCCGGCAGCCCCAGCATTTT.

There are many counts of this clonotype. The DNA for the CDR3 is TGTGCCAGCAGCTCCCGACAGGACCAAGAGACCCAGTACTTC. As protein: CASSSRQDQETQYF. This chain uses TRBV7-9 with TRBJ2-5; D perhaps matches TRBD1 (6 bases). The CDR3 extends over 14 amino acids. The germline V gene encodes CDR1 SEHNR and CDR2 FQNEAQ (reference sequence). V lost 4 bases and J 0 bases, leaving 9 bases between the germline ends.

The V gene is TRBV7-9, the J gene TRBJ1-3; D remains unclear. The CDR3 spans 14 residues. Between the trimmed V and J ends, which lost 4 bases and 2 bases, there was a span of 9 bases. Germline CDR1 and CDR2: SEHNR and FQNEAQ (reference sequence). The CDR3 spells CASSYSAAGNTIYF. The CDR3 DNA reads TGTGCCAGCAGCTATTCAGCAGCTGGAAACACCATATATTTT.

This clonotype has a count of ten or more. This chain connects TRBV5-1 to TRBJ2-5; no clear D gene. This CDR3 is built from 14 residues. Trimming removed 5 bases from V and 1 base from J, with 12 bases in between. The germline gives CDR1 SGHRS, CDR2 YFSETQ. The CDR3: CASRSTGTQETQYF. CDR3 DNA: TGCGCCAGCAGGTCTACTGGTACCCAAGAGACCCAGTACTTC.

This clonotype has only a few counts. The J gene is TRBJ2-5, the V gene TRBV7-2; D may be TRBD1 or TRBD2 (5 bases each). The CDR3 runs 15 residues. Deletions cut 1 base from V and 3 bases from J, with 12 bases between. Germline CDR1 reads SGHTA; CDR2 reads FQGNSA. The CDR3 DNA reads TGTGCCAGCAGCTTAGGAGGGACCTTTAAAGAGACCCAGTACTTC. This encodes CASSLGGTFKETQYF.

This clonotype appeared a few times. The rearrangement links TRBV20-1 to TRBJ1-5, with D uncertain. The CDR3 has 12 residues. The germline gives CDR1 DFQATT, CDR2 SNEGSKA (reference sequence). V lost 0 bases and J lost 7, with 7 bases in between. Here the CDR3 DNA reads TGCAGTGCTAGAGAGAGAGGACAGCCCCAGCATTTT. Translation: CSARERGQPQHF.

Turning to this clonotype: As the CDR3 is not closed by the conserved phenylalanine or tryptophan, this likely results from a read error. The chain has TRBV2 and TRBJ2-7; D ambiguous. The CDR3 is 10 amino acids. The germline CDR1 and CDR2 sequences are SNHLY and FYNNEI. As DNA, the CDR3 is TGTGCTAGCAGTTCTAACGAGCAGTACTTA. This gives the protein CASSSNEQYL.

This rearrangement joins TRBV30 to TRBJ1-2; D is unresolved. The V and J ends lost 2 bases and 4 bases respectively, with 5 bases between them. Germline V lookup: CDR1 GTSNPN, CDR2 SVGIG (reference sequence). This CDR3 is built from 11 residues. CDR3 sequence (DNA): TGTGCCTGGAGTCAGCTCTATGGCTACACCTTC. Translated, it gives CAWSQLYGYTF.

A remark on this clonotype: A much larger clone lies one base from this, so it may be a read error. The chain links TRBV10-3 to TRBJ1-5; no definite D call. The CDR3 consists of 13 residues. Trimming took off 5 bases at V and 12 bases at J, with 17 bases between the two ends. Germline CDR1 is ENHRY and CDR2 is SYGVKD. The CDR3 bases are TGTGCCATCAGTTACTCGAAGGGCGCGCGCCAGCATTTT. Translated, it gives CAISYSKGARQHF.